This section outlines one T cell receptor (beta chain) sequence together with its context. Its specificity is unknown. The data derive from a study of T cell responses to AZD1222 COVID-19 vaccine. Study results and caveats: The CD4 TCRs associated with vaccination extended across spike and predominated at 160-218 and 743-854. Two AZD1222 doses significantly raised spike-specific TCR breadth and depth over controls. The donor cohort was predominantly white British with a female majority, and clonal diversity may have been underestimated.

Clones were sequenced by immunoSEQ multiplex PCR, and TCRdb holds only the in-frame ones, with some missing. The table records roughly 20,000 clones, 82% of them present only once. The material sequenced was peripheral blood, taken on day 0 of AZD1222 vaccination. The receptor comes from an adult in good health.

The CDR3 reads CASSLASSYEQYF. As DNA, the CDR3 is TGTGCCAGCAGCTTAGCTAGCTCCTACGAGCAGTACTTC. The V gene is TRBV7-2, the J gene TRBJ2-7; D gene ambiguous. This CDR3 has 13 residues. Trimming left V 0 bases short and J 0 bases short, with 3 bases between. The germline V gene encodes CDR1 SGHTA and CDR2 FQGNSA.